This passage covers 16 T cell receptor beta chains from one sample sequenced in a study of blood T cell repertoires in COVID-19. The repertoire was sequenced with immunoSEQ multiplex PCR; TCRdb's copy has only in-frame clones and lacks some. Counted here are 50,000 or so clones, around 83% occurring once; the ten biggest clones make up 6% to 7.5%. Sequenced input: peripheral blood. The receptors here all came from a man between 60 and 75 years old with active COVID-19.

Turning to this clone: Germline and junction disagree at one end, which may indicate a read error. This rearrangement joins TRBV5-6 to TRBJ2-2; perhaps TRBD1 as D (7 bases). The CDR3 runs to 15 residues. Germline V gene data show CDR1 as SGHDT and CDR2 as YYEEEE. The CDR3 region has the DNA TGTGCCAACCGAAGACGGAGGGGGCGCGACCGGGGAGCTGTTTTT. Translating gives CANRRRRGRDRGAVF.

The chain has TRBV9 and TRBJ1-2; 10 bases agree with TRBD1. Trimming at V came to 5 bases and at J to 6 bases, leaving 13 bases not matched to a gene. Germline V gives CDR1 SGDLS, CDR2 YYNGEE. The CDR3 is 16 amino acids. For the CDR3, the DNA is TGTGCCAGCAGTCCACTGCCCGGACAGGGGGGAGATGGCTACACCTTC. Encoded protein: CASSPLPGQGGDGYTF.

J is TRBJ2-5 and V is TRBV5-1; 11 bases map to TRBD2. The germline V gene has CDR1 SGHRS and CDR2 YFSETQ. The CDR3 length is 17 residues. Unmatched junction bases numbered 9, after V lost 3 bases and J lost 2 bases. Here the CDR3 reads CASSYLASGRPQETQYF. The CDR3 DNA is TGCGCCAGCAGCTACCTGGCTAGCGGGAGGCCTCAAGAGACCCAGTACTTC.

This chain joins TRBV6-6 and TRBJ1-2; TRBD1 aligns across 7 bases. CDR1 and CDR2 (germline): MNHNY, SVGAGI (reference sequence). The CDR3 has 14 amino acids. V lost 6 bases, J lost 9 bases, and 13 bases stayed unmatched. CDR3 DNA: TGTGCCAGCAGCTCCCCCGACAGGGCTTTTAGCTACACCTTC. Its protein product is CASSSPDRAFSYTF.

The V and J genes are TRBV11-2 and TRBJ1-2, with TRBD1 matching 9 bases. CDR1 and CDR2 (germline): SGHAT, FQNNGV. The CDR3 extends over 15 amino acids. Losses at the gene ends were 5 bases for V and 4 bases for J; bases not matched to a gene: 8. CDR3 amino acids: CASSPTGGSLYGYTF. CDR3 sequence (DNA): TGTGCCAGCAGCCCGACAGGGGGTTCCCTCTATGGCTACACCTTC.

The genes are TRBV2 and TRBJ1-1; maybe TRBD1 (5 bases). The CDR3 loop spans 17 amino acids. V shed 2 bases and J shed 3 bases, with 19 bases lying between them. From germline, CDR1 is SNHLY and CDR2 FYNNEI. CDR3 region: CASSELLRGTRDTEAFF. The CDR3 DNA follows: TGTGCCAGCAGTGAACTCTTACGGGGGACTCGGGACACTGAAGCTTTCTTT.

This chain uses TRBV7-3 with TRBJ2-1; 9 nucleotides align to TRBD2. In germline, CDR1 is SGHTA, CDR2 FQGTGA. Trimming cost V 6 bases and J 2 bases; bases outside gene matches: 11. The CDR3 runs 17 residues. CDR3 in DNA: TGTGCCAGCAGTACCGTCCCGTCTAGCGGGACCTACAATGAGCAGTTCTTC. This translates into CASSTVPSSGTYNEQFF.

This chain joins TRBV3-1 (or the pseudogene TRBV3-2) and TRBJ2-6; D gene uncertain. The V and J ends lost 0 bases and 0 bases respectively, with 9 bases between them. The CDR3 consists of 17 residues. Germline V gene sequence: CDR1 LGHDT, CDR2 YNNKEL (reference sequence). DNA of the CDR3: TGTGCCAGCAGCCAAGATCGAACAGTCTCTGGGGCCAACGTCCTGACTTTC. It is translated as CASSQDRTVSGANVLTF.

The chain joins TRBV18 to TRBJ2-5; 9 bases line up with TRBD2. The CDR3 is 15 amino acids. Per the germline V gene, CDR1 is KGHSH and CDR2 is LQKENI. The trim removed 5 bases at V and 4 bases at J, leaving 8 bases unmatched. The CDR3: CASSAGTSHGETQYF. CDR3 DNA: TGTGCCAGCTCAGCTGGGACTAGCCACGGAGAGACCCAGTACTTC.

This clone was found a few times. This chain uses TRBV3-1 (or the pseudogene TRBV3-2) with TRBJ2-2, with D perhaps matching TRBD2 (5 bases). V lost 8 bases and J 4 bases, leaving 20 bases between the germline ends. The CDR3 consists of 16 residues. Germline V gene data show CDR1 as LGHDT and CDR2 as YNNKEL (reference sequence). The CDR3 sequence: CASGGRGYAVTGELFF. The CDR3 DNA follows: TGTGCCAGCGGAGGACGAGGGTACGCGGTCACCGGGGAGCTGTTTTTT.

The V call is TRBV7-6, the J call TRBJ2-7; TRBD2 aligns across 8 bases. The length of the CDR3 is 16 residues. V trimming: 5 bases; J trimming: 3 bases; junction bases outside the gene matches: 12. Germline CDR1 is SGHVS and CDR2 is FNYEAQ. The CDR3 nucleotides read TGTGCCAGCAGCGGAATACTAGCGGAGGGGAGCTACGAGCAGTACTTC. Amino acids: CASSGILAEGSYEQYF. Based on the CDR3 plus reference TRBV7-6 and TRBJ2-7, the full variable domain is GAGVSQSPRYKVTKRGQDVALRCDPISGHVSLYWYRQALGQGPEFLTYFNYEAQQDKSGLPNDRFSAERPEGSISTLTIQRTEQRDSAMYRCASSGILAEGSYEQYFGPGTRLTVT.

The CDR3 protein is CASSPTHSTGGGGELFF. CDR3 nucleotides: TGTGCCAGCAGCCCCACCCATTCGACAGGGGGCGGCGGGGAGCTGTTTTTT. This chain uses TRBV3-1 (or the pseudogene TRBV3-2) with TRBJ2-2; TRBD1 matches at 10 bases. The germline CDR1 and CDR2 sequences are LGHDT and YNNKEL (reference sequence). The CDR3 extends over 17 amino acids. Trimming removed 4 bases from V and 7 bases from J; junction bases left unmatched: 12.

The V and J genes are TRBV7-2 and TRBJ1-5, with 8 positions matching TRBD1. In germline, CDR1 is SGHTA, CDR2 FQGNSA. V shed 5 bases, J shed 0 bases, and the junction held 3 bases outside the gene matches. CDR3 length equals 15 residues. This chain's CDR3 is CASSLQGDSNQPQHF. DNA of the CDR3: TGTGCCAGCAGCCTACAGGGGGATAGCAATCAGCCCCAGCATTTT.

This rearrangement joins TRBV5-4 to TRBJ1-6; no reliable D call. The CDR3 length is 15 residues. Germline V gives CDR1 SGHNT, CDR2 YYREEE (reference sequence). Trimming stripped 4 bases from V and 1 base from J, with 9 bases between. The CDR3 protein is CASSAAGSYNSPLHF. The CDR3 coding sequence is TGTGCCAGCAGCGCAGCGGGATCCTATAATTCACCCCTCCACTTT.

V and J are TRBV28 and TRBJ2-7; D is ambiguous. The CDR3 is 13 residues long. The V end lost 2 bases, the J end lost 7 bases, and 12 bases lay between the germline ends. CDR1 and CDR2 from the germline V gene are MDHEN and SYDVKM. CDR3 amino acids: CASSLVSLREQYF. CDR3 bases: TGTGCCAGCAGTTTAGTATCTTTGAGGGAGCAGTACTTC.

CDR3 sequence reads: CASSQGLRASGGAKETQYF. The CDR3, as DNA: TGTGCCAGCAGCCAAGGACTTAGGGCTAGCGGGGGGGCTAAAGAGACCCAGTACTTC. The rearrangement links TRBV3-1 (or the pseudogene TRBV3-2) to TRBJ2-5; 12 bases map to TRBD2. V shed 1 base, J shed 3 bases, and the junction held 12 bases outside the gene matches. The V gene's germline CDR1 is LGHDT and CDR2 YNNKEL (reference sequence). This CDR3 comprises 19 residues.